This TCR beta chain was obtained from a study of T cells after yellow fever vaccination. Points from the study as a whole: Although the secondary response was weaker, it peaked faster, at day 5 versus 15. The booster response re-showed most primary clones: 95% to 96% CD4, around 87% CD8.

The authors made TCR cDNA by 5'RACE template switching, adding a universal primer site and UMIs. Each CDR3 protein gets one entry after TCRdb re-called the 5' RACE reads with MiXCR. The data contain under 350,000 distinct CDR3 sequences, 4.1% of them singletons. On this clonotype: Its antigen remains unknown.

The germline V gene encodes CDR1 SGHTA and CDR2 FQGNSA. Trimming removed 5 bases at V and 3 bases at J, with 17 bases between. The CDR3 totals 16 residues. Sequences were derived from PBMCs, sampled 5 days after the yellow fever booster vaccination. This chain links TRBV7-2 with TRBJ1-5; TRBD1 is a possible D gene (5 bases). The source of this sequence is a man between 18 and 35 years old who received the YFV17D yellow fever vaccine. CDR3 sequence: CASSPWGGKTNQPQHF. The CDR3 coding sequence is TGTGCCAGCAGCCCCTGGGGGGGAAAAACCAATCAGCCCCAGCATTTT.